A single sample is the source of the 5 T cell receptor beta chains below, sequenced in a study of T cells in Graves' hyperthyroidism and ophthalmopathy. Regions amplified from RNA transcripts were the TCR beta CDR3 regions. HTBI primers were used for first-round RT-PCR of the TCR CDR3. MiXCR, applied by TCRdb to the multiplex PCR reads, yields one record per CDR3 protein. Among approximately 630,000 distinct CDR3 sequences listed, around 15% were seen once. What was sequenced was blood. These receptors originate from a woman in her thirties with Graves' hyperthyroidism.

This clonotype was seen many times. V gene TRBV20-1 combines with J gene TRBJ2-4; D may be TRBD2 (6 bases). Germline V lookup: CDR1 DFQATT, CDR2 SNEGSKA (reference sequence). The CDR3 totals 17 residues. The V end was cut by 0 bases, the J end by 7 bases, with 22 bases between. CDR3 residues: CSARDTEWGDWSNIQYF. In DNA, the CDR3 is TGCAGTGCTAGAGATACTGAATGGGGGGATTGGAGTAACATTCAGTACTTC.

This clonotype was seen only a few times. This chain connects TRBV7-3 to TRBJ2-7; TRBD2 might be the D (5 bases). The V gene lost 2 bases and the J gene lost 0 bases, with 17 bases spanning the gap. The CDR3 spans 17 residues. Germline lookup yields CDR1 SGHTA and CDR2 FQGTGA. CDR3 protein: CASSLFGPAESSYEQYF. The CDR3 DNA sequence: TGTGCCAGCAGCTTATTTGGTCCAGCGGAAAGCTCCTACGAGCAGTACTTC. Full variable domain (remainder filled in from reference TRBV7-3 and TRBJ2-7): GAGVSQTPSNKVTEKGKYVELRCDPISGHTALYWYRQSLGQGPEFLIYFQGTGAADDSGLPNDRFFAVRPEGSVSTLKIQRTERGDSAVYLCASSLFGPAESSYEQYFGPGTRLTVT.

CDR3 residues: CASSLLGVEAGSPLHF. CDR3 bases: TGTGCCAGCAGCTTGTTGGGGGTTGAAGCTGGTTCACCCCTCCACTTT. The V call is TRBV5-6, the J call TRBJ1-6, with D perhaps TRBD1 (5 bases). The CDR3 covers 16 residues. CDR1 SGHDT and CDR2 YYEEEE come from the germline V gene. Trimming stripped 1 base from V and 9 bases from J, with 17 bases between.

In this sample, this clonotype turned up many times. CDR3 in amino acids: CASSPDWTGYQPQHF. CDR3 sequence (DNA): TGTGCCAGCAGCCCGGATTGGACAGGGTATCAGCCCCAGCATTTT. This chain joins TRBV6-2 or TRBV6-3 and TRBJ1-5; 8 bases line up with TRBD1. The V and J ends lost 6 bases and 5 bases, in that order; junction bases with no gene match: 9. The CDR3 contains 15 residues. CDR1 is MNHEY, CDR2 SVGEGT, per germline.

This clonotype has at least ten counts. This chain joins TRBV11-2 and TRBJ2-3, with 9 bases fitting TRBD2. Germline CDR1 reads SGHAT; CDR2 reads FQNNGV. The CDR3 runs to 15 residues. Trimming removed 5 bases from V and 2 bases from J; junction bases left unmatched: 5. Written as DNA, the CDR3 is TGTGCCAGCAGCAGAAGCGGGAGGAACACAGATACGCAGTATTTT. Protein product: CASSRSGRNTDTQYF. The whole variable domain, remainder taken from reference TRBV11-2 and TRBJ2-3, is EAGVAQSPRYKIIEKRQSVAFWCNPISGHATLYWYQQILGQGPKLLIQFQNNGVVDDSQLPKDRFSAERLKGVDSTLKIQPAKLEDSAVYLCASSRSGRNTDTQYFGPGTRLTVL.